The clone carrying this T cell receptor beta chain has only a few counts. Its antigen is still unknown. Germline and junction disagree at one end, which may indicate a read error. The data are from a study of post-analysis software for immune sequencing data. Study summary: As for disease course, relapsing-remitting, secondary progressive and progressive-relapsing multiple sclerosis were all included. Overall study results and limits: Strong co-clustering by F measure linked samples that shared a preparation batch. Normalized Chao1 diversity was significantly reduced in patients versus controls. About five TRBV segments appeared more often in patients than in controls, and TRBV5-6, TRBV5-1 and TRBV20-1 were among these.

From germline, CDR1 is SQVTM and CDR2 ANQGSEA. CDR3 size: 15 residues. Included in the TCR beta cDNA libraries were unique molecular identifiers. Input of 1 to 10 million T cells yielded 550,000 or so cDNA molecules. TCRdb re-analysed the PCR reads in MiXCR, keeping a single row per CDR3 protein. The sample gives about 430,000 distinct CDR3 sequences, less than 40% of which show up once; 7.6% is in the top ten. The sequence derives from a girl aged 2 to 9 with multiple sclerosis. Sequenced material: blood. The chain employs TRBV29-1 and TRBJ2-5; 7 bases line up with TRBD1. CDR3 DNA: TGCAGCGTTGTGTTAGGGACAGTGTCAAGAGAGTCCCAGTACTTC. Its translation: CSVVLGTVSRESQYF.